The present T cell receptor (beta chain) was sequenced within a study of T cells in Graves' hyperthyroidism and ophthalmopathy. Whole-study findings and limits: Ophthalmopathy got predicted by the model a median roughly 6.1 months before its onset.

The V gene's germline CDR1 is MDHEN and CDR2 SYDVKM. Trimming removed 6 bases from V and 6 bases from J; junction bases left unmatched: 5. This CDR3 has 14 amino acids. Amplification of TCR beta CDR3 regions was performed using RNA transcripts as template. First-round RT-PCR with HTBI primers amplified the TCR CDR3 region. TCRdb passed the multiplex PCR reads through MiXCR, listing each CDR3 protein once. The repertoire includes 200,000 or so distinct CDR3 sequences, roughly a sixth of them detected once, and around 52% sits in the top ten. This clonotype showed up many times. What it recognizes is unknown.

This receptor was identified in a woman between 45 and 65 years old with Graves' hyperthyroidism. This rearrangement joins TRBV28 to TRBJ2-1; 10 bases line up with TRBD2. The source material was blood. CDR3 nucleotides: TGTGCCAGCAGCTCTCTAGCGGGAGTCAATGAGCAGTTCTTC. Residues: CASSSLAGVNEQFF.